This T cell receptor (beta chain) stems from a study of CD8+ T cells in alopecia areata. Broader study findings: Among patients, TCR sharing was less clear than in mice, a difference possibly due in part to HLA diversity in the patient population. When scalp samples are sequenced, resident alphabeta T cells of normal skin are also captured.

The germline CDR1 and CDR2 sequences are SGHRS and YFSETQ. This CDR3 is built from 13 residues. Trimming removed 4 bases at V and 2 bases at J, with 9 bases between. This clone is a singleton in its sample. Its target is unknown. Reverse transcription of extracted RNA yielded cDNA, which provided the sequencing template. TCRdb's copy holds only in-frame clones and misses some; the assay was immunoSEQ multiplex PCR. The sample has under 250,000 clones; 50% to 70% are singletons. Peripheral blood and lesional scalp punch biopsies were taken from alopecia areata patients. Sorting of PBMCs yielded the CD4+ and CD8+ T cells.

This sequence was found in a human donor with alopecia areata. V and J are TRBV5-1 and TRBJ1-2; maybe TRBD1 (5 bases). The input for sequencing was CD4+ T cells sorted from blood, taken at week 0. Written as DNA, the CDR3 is TGCGCCAGCAGCCCACAGGAGAACTATGGCTACACCTTC. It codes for CASSPQENYGYTF.